These 11 T cell receptor beta chains were all obtained from the same sample, sequenced in a study of cytotoxic CD8 clonotypes in ibrutinib-treated CLL. The repertoire was sequenced with immunoSEQ multiplex PCR; TCRdb's copy has only in-frame clones and lacks some. The data hold about 20,000 clones, with 75% observed a single time. Specimen: PBMCs, collected before ibrutinib treatment. The receptor source for this set is a human donor with chronic lymphocytic leukemia.

The rearrangement uses TRBV6-5 and TRBJ1-1, with 7 nucleotides matching TRBD1. The ends lost 5 bases at V and 3 bases at J; junction bases unmatched: 9. The germline gives CDR1 MNHEY, CDR2 SVGAGI. The CDR3 has 15 residues. The DNA for the CDR3 is TGTGCCAGCAGTAGCTGGAGGGGGCCGGACACTGAAGCTTTCTTT. This translates into CASSSWRGPDTEAFF.

The J gene is TRBJ2-3, the V gene TRBV30; the match to TRBD2 covers 13 bases. With V trimmed by 1 base and J by 5 bases, 3 bases remained unmatched. The CDR3 has 15 amino acids. CDR1 GTSNPN and CDR2 SVGIG come from the germline V gene (reference sequence). The CDR3 here is CAWSELAGGRDTQYF. DNA of the CDR3: TGTGCCTGGAGTGAACTAGCGGGGGGGAGAGATACGCAGTATTTT.

The rearrangement uses TRBV6-1 and TRBJ1-5; D not resolved. CDR1 MNHNS and CDR2 SASEGT come from the germline V gene. Trimming cost V 3 bases and J 0 bases, with 6 bases left between them. The CDR3 has 14 amino acids. For the CDR3, the DNA is TGTGCCAGCAGTGAGCAGTATAGCAATCAGCCCCAGCATTTT. Amino acid sequence: CASSEQYSNQPQHF.

The chain joins TRBV18 to TRBJ2-5; 8 positions match TRBD1. This CDR3 region has 15 residues. CDR1 and CDR2 from the germline V gene are KGHSH and LQKENI. Trimming at V came to 3 bases and at J to 5 bases, leaving 8 bases not matched to a gene. CDR3 DNA sequence: TGTGCCAGCTCACCCGACAGGGGTATAGGGGAGACCCAGTACTTC. Protein product: CASSPDRGIGETQYF.

This clone has just a few counts. The chain is built from TRBV5-6 and TRBJ2-7; TRBD2 is a possible D gene (6 bases). CDR1 and CDR2 (germline): SGHDT, YYEEEE. V shed 6 bases and J shed 6 bases, with 10 bases lying between them. The CDR3 loop spans 11 amino acids. The CDR3 nucleotides are TGTGCCAGCACAACCGGGGGCGAGCAGTACTTC. Translation gives CASTTGGEQYF.

This clone was detected only a few times. The V and J genes are TRBV10-1 and TRBJ2-5, with a weak D call TRBD1 (6 bases). Germline-derived CDR1 and CDR2 are WNHNN and SYGVQD (reference sequence). This CDR3 is 16 amino acids long. Trimming took 3 bases from V and 1 from J, leaving 15 bases between them. This chain's CDR3 is CASSDGQTQIQETQYF. The DNA of the CDR3 is TGCGCCAGCAGTGACGGACAGACTCAGATCCAAGAGACCCAGTACTTC.

V gene TRBV9 combines with J gene TRBJ2-6; TRBD2 agrees at 7 bases. V was pared by 10 bases and J by 3 bases, with 19 bases of the junction left unmatched. Germline loops: CDR1 SGDLS, CDR2 YYNGEE. The CDR3 sequence is 18 residues long. The CDR3: CAGPASGQGTLGANVLTF. CDR3 bases: TGTGCCGGTCCGGCTAGCGGCCAAGGAACCCTTGGGGCCAACGTCCTGACTTTC.

The chain joins TRBV27 to TRBJ1-5; 7 bases agree with TRBD1. This CDR3 has 13 amino acids. V trimming: 5 bases; J trimming: 5 bases; junction bases outside the gene matches: 3. CDR1 and CDR2 (germline): MNHEY, SMNVEV (reference sequence). CDR3 in DNA: TGTGCCAGCAGTATTAGGGGGCATCAGCCCCAGCATTTT. Protein product: CASSIRGHQPQHF.

As for this clone: A junction boundary mismatches the germline segment, possibly from a read error. The chain is built from TRBV11-2 and TRBJ2-7, with unresolved D. The CDR3 is made up of 11 amino acids. CDR1 is SGHAT, CDR2 FQNNGV, per germline. The CDR3 nucleotides read TGTGCCAGCAGCTCCCAACTACGAGCGCACTTC. It translates to CASSSQLRAHF.

The chain links TRBV2 to TRBJ1-4, with TRBD1 matching 8 bases. Germline V gene sequence: CDR1 SNHLY, CDR2 FYNNEI. Trimming took 6 bases from V and 5 from J; bases not matched to a gene: 5. The CDR3 extends over 14 amino acids. In DNA form, the CDR3 reads TGTGCCAGCAGAAAACAGGGGGTGAATGAAAAACTGTTTTTT. Its protein product is CASRKQGVNEKLFF.

This clone came up a few times. The rearrangement links TRBV7-9 to TRBJ1-5, with a weak D call TRBD1 (5 bases). The V end was cut by 1 base, the J end by 3 bases, with 7 bases between. This CDR3 comprises 14 residues. In germline, CDR1 is SEHNR, CDR2 FQNEAQ (reference sequence). The CDR3 sequence: CASSLGQFNQPQHF. In DNA, the CDR3 is TGTGCCAGCAGCTTAGGACAGTTCAATCAGCCCCAGCATTTT.